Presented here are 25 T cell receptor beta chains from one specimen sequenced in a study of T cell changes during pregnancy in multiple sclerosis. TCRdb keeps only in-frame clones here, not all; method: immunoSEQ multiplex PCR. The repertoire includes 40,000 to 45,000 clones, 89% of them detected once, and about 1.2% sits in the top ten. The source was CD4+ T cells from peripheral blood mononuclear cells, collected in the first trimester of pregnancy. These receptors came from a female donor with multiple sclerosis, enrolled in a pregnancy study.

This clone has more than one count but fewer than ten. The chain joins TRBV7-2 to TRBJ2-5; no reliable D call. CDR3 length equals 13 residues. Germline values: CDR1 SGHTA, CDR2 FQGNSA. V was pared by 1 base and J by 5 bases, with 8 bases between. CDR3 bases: TGTGCCAGCAGCTTAGAAGTGGGCGAGACCCAGTACTTC. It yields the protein CASSLEVGETQYF.

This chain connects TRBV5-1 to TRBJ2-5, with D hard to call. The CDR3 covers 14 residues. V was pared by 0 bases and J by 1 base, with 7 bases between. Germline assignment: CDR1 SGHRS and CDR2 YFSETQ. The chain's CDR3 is CASSLDSSQETQYF. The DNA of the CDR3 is TGCGCCAGCAGCTTGGACTCCTCCCAAGAGACCCAGTACTTC. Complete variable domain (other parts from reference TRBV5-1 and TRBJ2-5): KAGVTQTPRYLIKTRGQQVTLSCSPISGHRSVSWYQQTPGQGLQFLFEYFSETQRNKGNFPGRFSGRQFSNSRSEMNVSTLELGDSALYLCASSLDSSQETQYFGPGTRLLVL.

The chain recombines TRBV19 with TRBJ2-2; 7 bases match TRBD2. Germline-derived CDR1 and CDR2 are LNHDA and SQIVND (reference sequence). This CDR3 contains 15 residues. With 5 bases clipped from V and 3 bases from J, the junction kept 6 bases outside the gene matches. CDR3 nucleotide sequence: TGTGCCAGTAGTTCCCGCGGGAGCGACACCGGGGAGCTGTTTTTT. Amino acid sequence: CASSSRGSDTGELFF. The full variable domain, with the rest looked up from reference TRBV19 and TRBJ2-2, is DGGITQSPKYLFRKEGQNVTLSCEQNLNHDAMYWYRQDPGQGLRLIYYSQIVNDFQKGDIAEGYSVSREKKESFPLTVTSAQKNPTAFYLCASSSRGSDTGELFFGEGSRLTVL.

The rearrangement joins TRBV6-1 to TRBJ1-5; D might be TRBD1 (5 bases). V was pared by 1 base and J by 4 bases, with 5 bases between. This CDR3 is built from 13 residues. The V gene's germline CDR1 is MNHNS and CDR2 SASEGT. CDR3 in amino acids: CASSEEGNQPQHF. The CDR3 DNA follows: TGTGCCAGCAGTGAAGAGGGGAATCAGCCCCAGCATTTT.

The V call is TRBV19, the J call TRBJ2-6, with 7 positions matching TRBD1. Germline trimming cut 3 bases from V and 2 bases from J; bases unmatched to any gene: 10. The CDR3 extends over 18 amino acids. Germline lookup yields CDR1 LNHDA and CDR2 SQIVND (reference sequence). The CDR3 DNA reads TGTGCCAGTAGTATTACAGGGGAATTAGTCCCTGGGGCCAACGTCCTGACTTTC. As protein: CASSITGELVPGANVLTF.

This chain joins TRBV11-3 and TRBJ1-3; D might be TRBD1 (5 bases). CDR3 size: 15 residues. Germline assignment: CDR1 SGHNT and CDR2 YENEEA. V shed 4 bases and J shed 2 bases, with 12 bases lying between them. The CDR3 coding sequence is TGTGCCAGCAGCTCCGGACAAGGAACTGGAAACACCATATATTTT. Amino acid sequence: CASSSGQGTGNTIYF.

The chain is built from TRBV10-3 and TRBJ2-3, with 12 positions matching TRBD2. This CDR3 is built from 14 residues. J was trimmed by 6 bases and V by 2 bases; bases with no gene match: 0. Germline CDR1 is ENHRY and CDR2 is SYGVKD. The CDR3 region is CAISEGLAGDTQYF. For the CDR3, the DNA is TGTGCCATCAGTGAGGGACTAGCGGGGGATACGCAGTATTTT.

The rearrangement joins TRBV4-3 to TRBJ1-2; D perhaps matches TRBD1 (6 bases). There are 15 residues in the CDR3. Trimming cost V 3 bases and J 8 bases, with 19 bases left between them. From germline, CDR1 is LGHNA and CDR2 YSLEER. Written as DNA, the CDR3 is TGCGCCAGCAGCCAGTCCGGGACATTTGGTGGGGGCTACACCTTC. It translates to CASSQSGTFGGGYTF.

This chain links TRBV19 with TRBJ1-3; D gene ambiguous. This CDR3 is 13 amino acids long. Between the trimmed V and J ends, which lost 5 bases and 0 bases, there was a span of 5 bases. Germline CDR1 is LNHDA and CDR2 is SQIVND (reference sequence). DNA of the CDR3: TGTGCCAGTAGTCCCAACTCTGGAAACACCATATATTTT. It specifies CASSPNSGNTIYF.

The CDR3, as DNA: TGTGCCAGTAGGGGACTAGCGCTGGATACGCAGTATTTT. Translating it yields CASRGLALDTQYF. The chain links TRBV19 to TRBJ2-3, with 10 bases that match TRBD2. Germline loops: CDR1 LNHDA, CDR2 SQIVND (reference sequence). V lost 6 bases, J lost 6 bases, and 3 bases stayed unmatched. The CDR3 has 13 residues.

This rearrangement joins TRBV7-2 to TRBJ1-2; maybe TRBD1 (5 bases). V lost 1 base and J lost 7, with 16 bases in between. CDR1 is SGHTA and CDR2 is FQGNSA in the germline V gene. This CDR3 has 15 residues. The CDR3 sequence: CASSLEGRRVSGYTF. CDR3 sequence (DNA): TGTGCCAGCAGCTTAGAGGGGAGGAGGGTCAGTGGCTACACCTTC.

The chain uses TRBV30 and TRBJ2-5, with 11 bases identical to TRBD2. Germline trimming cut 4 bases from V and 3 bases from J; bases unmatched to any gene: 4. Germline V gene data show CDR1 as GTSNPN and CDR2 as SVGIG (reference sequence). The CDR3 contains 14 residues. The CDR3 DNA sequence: TGTGCCTGGAAAACTAGCGGGGGAAAAGAGACCCAGTACTTC. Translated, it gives CAWKTSGGKETQYF.

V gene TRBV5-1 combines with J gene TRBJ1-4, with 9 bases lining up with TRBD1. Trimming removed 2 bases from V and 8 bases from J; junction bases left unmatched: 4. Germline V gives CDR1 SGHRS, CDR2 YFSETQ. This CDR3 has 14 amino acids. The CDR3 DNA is TGCGCCAGCAGCTTAGGGACAGGGAAAGAAAAACTGTTTTTT. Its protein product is CASSLGTGKEKLFF.

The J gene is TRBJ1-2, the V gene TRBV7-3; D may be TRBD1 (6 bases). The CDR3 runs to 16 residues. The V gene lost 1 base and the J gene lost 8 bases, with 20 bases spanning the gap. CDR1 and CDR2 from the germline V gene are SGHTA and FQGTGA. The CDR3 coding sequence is TGTGCCAGCAGCTTAAGGGCAGGGGAACTTGTGGGGGGCTACACCTTC. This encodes CASSLRAGELVGGYTF.

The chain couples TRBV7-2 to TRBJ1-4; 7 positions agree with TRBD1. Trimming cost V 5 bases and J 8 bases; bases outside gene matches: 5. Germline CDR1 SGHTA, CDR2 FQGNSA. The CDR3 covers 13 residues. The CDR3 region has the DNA TGTGCCAGCAGCAAAGGGGGCAGCGAAAAACTGTTTTTT. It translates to CASSKGGSEKLFF.

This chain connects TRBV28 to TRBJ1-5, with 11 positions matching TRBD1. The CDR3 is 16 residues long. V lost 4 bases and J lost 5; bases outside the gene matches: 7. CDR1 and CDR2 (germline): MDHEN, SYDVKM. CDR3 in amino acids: CASSSLGQGGDQPQHF. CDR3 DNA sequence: TGTGCCAGCAGTTCGCTGGGACAGGGGGGGGATCAGCCCCAGCATTTT. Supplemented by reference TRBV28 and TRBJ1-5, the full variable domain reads DVKVTQSSRYLVKRTGEKVFLECVQDMDHENMFWYRQDPGLGLRLIYFSYDVKMKEKGDIPEGYSVSREKKERFSLILESASTNQTSMYLCASSSLGQGGDQPQHFGDGTRLSIL.

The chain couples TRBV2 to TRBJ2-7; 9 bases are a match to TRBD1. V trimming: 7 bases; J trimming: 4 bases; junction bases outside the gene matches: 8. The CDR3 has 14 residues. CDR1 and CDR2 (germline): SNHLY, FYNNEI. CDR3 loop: CASTLGTGKYEQYF. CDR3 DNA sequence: TGTGCCAGCACACTCGGGACAGGGAAGTACGAGCAGTACTTC.

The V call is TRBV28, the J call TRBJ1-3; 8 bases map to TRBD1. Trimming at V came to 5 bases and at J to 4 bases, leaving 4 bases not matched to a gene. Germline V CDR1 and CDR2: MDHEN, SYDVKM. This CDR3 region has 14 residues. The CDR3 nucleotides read TGTGCCAGCAGTCCGCAGGGGGCGGGAAACACCATATATTTT. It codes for CASSPQGAGNTIYF.

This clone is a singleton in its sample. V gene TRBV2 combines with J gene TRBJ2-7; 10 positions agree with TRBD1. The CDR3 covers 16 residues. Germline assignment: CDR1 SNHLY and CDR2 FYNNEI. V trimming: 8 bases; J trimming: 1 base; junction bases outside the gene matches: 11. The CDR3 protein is CASHHGTGAGSYEQYF. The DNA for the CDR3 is TGTGCCAGCCACCACGGGACAGGGGCCGGTTCCTACGAGCAGTACTTC.

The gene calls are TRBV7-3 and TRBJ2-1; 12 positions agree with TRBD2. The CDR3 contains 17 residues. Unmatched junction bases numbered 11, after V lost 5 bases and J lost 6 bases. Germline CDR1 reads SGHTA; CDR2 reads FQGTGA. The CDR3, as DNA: TGTGCCAGCAGCCCGACCGCCGGGACTAGCGGGTTCAATGAGCAGTTCTTC. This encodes CASSPTAGTSGFNEQFF.

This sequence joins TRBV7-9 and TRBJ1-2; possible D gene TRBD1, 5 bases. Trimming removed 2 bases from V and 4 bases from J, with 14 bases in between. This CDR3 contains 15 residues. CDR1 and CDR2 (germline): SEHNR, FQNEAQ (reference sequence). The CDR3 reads CASSLKGAFVYGYTF. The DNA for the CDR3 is TGTGCCAGCAGCTTAAAAGGGGCTTTCGTCTATGGCTACACCTTC.

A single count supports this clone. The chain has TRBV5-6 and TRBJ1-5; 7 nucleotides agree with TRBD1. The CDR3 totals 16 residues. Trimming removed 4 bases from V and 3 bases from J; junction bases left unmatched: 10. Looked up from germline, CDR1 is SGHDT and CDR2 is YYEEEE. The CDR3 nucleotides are TGTGCCAGCAGCCTGACCCCGGGACAGCTCAATCAGCCCCAGCATTTT. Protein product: CASSLTPGQLNQPQHF.

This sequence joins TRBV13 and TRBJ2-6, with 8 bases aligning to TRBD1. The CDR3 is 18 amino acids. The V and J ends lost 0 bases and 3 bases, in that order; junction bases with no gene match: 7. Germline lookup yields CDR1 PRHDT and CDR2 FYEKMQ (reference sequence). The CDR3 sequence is CASSLGQGARGGANVLTF. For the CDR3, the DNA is TGTGCCAGCAGCTTAGGGCAGGGGGCGAGAGGTGGGGCCAACGTCCTGACTTTC.

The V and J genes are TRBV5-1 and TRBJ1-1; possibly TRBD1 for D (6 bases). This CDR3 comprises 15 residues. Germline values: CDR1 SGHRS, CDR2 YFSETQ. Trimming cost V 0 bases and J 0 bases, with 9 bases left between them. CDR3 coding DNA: TGCGCCAGCAGCTTGGCACAGGGAATGAACACTGAAGCTTTCTTT. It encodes CASSLAQGMNTEAFF.

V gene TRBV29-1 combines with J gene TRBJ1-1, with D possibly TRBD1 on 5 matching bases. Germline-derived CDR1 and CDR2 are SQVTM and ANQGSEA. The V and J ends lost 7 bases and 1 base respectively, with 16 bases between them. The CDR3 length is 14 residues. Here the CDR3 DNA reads TGCAGCGCCGCGCCCGGGGGGACGAACACTGAAGCTTTCTTT. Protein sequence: CSAAPGGTNTEAFF. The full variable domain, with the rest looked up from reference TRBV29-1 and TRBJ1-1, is SAVISQKPSRDICQRGTSLTIQCQVDSQVTMMFWYRQQPGQSLTLIATANQGSEATYESGFVIDKFPISRPNLTFSTLTVSNMSPEDSSIYLCSAAPGGTNTEAFFGQGTRLTVV.